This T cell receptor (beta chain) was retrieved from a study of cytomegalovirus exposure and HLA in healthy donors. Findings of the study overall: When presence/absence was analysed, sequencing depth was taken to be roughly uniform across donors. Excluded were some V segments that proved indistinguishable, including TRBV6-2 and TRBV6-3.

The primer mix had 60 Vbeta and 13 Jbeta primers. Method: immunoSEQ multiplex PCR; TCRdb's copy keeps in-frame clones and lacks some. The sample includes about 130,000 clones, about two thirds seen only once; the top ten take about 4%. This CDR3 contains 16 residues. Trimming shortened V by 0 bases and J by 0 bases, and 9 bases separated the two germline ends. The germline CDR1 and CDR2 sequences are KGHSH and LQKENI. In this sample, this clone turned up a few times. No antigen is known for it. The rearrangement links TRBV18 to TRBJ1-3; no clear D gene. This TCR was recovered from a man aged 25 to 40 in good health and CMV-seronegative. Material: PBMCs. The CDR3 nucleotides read TGTGCCAGCTCACCACCTTCGGGAAGCTCTGGAAACACCATATATTTT. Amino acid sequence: CASSPPSGSSGNTIYF.